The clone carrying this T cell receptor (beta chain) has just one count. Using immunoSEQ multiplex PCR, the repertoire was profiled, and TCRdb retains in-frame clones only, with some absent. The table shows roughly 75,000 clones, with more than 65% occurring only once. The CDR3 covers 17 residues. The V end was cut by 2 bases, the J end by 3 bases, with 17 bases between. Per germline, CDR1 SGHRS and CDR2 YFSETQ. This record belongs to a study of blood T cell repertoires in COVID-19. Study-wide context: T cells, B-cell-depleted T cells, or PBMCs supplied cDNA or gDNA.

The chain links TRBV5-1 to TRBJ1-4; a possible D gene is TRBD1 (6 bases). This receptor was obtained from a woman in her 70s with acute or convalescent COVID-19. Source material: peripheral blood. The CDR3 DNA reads TGCGCCAGCAGCTTCCAAACTTACAGGGTCCCTAATGAAAAACTGTTTTTT. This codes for CASSFQTYRVPNEKLFF.